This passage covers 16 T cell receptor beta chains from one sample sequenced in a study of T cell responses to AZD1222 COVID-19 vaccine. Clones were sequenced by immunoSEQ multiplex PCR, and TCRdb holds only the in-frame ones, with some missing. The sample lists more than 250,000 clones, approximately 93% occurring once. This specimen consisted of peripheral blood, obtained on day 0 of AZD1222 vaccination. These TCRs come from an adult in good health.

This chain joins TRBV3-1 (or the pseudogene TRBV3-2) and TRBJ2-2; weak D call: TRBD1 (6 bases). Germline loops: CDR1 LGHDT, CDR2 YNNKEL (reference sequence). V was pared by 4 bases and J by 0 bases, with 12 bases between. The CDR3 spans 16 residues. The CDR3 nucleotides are TGTGCCAGCAGCCCTTGGACAGCCGCGAACACCGGGGAGCTGTTTTTT. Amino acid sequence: CASSPWTAANTGELFF.

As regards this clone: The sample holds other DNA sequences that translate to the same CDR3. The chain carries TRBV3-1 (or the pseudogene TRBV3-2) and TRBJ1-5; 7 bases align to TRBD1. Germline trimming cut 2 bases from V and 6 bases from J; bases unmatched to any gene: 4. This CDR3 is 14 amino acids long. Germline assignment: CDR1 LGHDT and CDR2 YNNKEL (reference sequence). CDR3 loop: CASSQTGEGQPQHF. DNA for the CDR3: TGTGCCAGCAGCCAAACAGGGGAGGGTCAGCCCCAGCATTTT.

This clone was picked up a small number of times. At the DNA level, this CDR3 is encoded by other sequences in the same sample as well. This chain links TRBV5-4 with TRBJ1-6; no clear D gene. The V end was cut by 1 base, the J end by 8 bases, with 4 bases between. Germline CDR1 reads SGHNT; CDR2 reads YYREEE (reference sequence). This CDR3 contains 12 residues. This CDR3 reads CASSLRDSPLHF. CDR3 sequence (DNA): TGTGCCAGCAGCTTGAGGGATTCACCCCTCCACTTT.

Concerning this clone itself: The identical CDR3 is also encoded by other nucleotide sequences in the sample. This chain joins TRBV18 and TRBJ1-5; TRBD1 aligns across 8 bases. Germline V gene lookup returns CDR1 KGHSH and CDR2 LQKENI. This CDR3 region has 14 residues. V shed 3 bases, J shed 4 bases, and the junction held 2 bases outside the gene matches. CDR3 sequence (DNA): TGTGCCAGCTCACCCGGGACAGGAAATCAGCCCCAGCATTTT. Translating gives CASSPGTGNQPQHF.

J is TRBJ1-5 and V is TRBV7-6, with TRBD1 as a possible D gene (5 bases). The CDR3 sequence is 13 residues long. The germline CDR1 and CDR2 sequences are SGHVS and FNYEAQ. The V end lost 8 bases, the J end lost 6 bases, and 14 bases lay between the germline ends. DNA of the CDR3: TGTGCCAGCTCCCCGGGGGGGAGTCAGCCCCAGCATTTT. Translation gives CASSPGGSQPQHF.

The DNA of the CDR3 is TGTGCCAGCAGCCGCCCAGGGCCCGGGGAGCTGTTTTTT. It yields the protein CASSRPGPGELFF. The chain links TRBV3-1 (or the pseudogene TRBV3-2) to TRBJ2-2; D possibly corresponds to TRBD1 (5 bases). With 4 bases removed from V and 6 bases from J, the gap between germline ends came to 9 bases. The CDR3 runs to 13 residues. Looked up from germline, CDR1 is LGHDT and CDR2 is YNNKEL (reference sequence).

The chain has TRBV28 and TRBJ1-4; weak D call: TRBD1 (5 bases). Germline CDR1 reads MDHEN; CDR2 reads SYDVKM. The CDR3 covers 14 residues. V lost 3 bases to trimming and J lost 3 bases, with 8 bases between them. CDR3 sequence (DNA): TGTGCCAGCAGTTTGGCGGGACCTAATGAAAAACTGTTTTTT. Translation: CASSLAGPNEKLFF. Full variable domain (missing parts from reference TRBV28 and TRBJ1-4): DVKVTQSSRYLVKRTGEKVFLECVQDMDHENMFWYRQDPGLGLRLIYFSYDVKMKEKGDIPEGYSVSREKKERFSLILESASTNQTSMYLCASSLAGPNEKLFFGSGTQLSVL.

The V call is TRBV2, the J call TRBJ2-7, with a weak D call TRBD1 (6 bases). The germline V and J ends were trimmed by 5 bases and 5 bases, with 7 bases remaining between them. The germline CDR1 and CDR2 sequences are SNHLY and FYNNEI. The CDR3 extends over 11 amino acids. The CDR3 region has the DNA TGTGCCAGCAGTAGACAGGACGAGCAGTACTTC. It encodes CASSRQDEQYF.

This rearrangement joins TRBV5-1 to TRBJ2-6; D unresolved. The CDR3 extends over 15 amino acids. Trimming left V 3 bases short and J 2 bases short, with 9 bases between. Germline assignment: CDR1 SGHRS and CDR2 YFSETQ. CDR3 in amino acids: CASSSRTPGANVLTF. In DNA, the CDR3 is TGCGCCAGCAGCTCGAGGACCCCTGGGGCCAACGTCCTGACTTTC.

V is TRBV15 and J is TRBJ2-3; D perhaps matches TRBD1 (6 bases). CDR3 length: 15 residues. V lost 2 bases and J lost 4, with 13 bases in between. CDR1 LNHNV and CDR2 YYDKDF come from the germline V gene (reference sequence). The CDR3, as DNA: TGTGCCACCAGCAGACCTAGTACAGGGTCAGATACGCAGTATTTT. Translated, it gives CATSRPSTGSDTQYF.

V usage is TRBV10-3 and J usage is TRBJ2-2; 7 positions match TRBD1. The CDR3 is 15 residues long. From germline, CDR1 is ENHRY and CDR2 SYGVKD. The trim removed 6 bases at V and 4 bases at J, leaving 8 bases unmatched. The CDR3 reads CAIRGQPGGTGELFF. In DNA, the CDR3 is TGTGCCATCAGGGGACAGCCCGGAGGCACCGGGGAGCTGTTTTTT.

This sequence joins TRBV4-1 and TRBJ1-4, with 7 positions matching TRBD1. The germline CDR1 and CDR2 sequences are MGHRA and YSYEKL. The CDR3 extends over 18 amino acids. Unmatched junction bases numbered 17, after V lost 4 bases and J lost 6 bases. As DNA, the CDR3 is TGCGCCAGCAGCCGCATACACAGGAGGGACAGAAGGGATGAAAAACTGTTTTTT. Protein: CASSRIHRRDRRDEKLFF.

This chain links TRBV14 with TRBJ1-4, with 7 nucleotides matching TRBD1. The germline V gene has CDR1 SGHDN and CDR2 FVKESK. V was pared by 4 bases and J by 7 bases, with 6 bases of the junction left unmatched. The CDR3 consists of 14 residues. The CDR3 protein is CASSRDSLTEKLFF. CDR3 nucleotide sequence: TGTGCCAGCAGCCGGGACAGTCTGACTGAAAAACTGTTTTTT. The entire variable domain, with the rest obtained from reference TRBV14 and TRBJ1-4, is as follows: EAGVTQFPSHSVIEKGQTVTLRCDPISGHDNLYWYRRVMGKEIKFLLHFVKESKQDESGMPNNRFLAERTGGTYSTLKVQPAELEDSGVYFCASSRDSLTEKLFFGSGTQLSVL.

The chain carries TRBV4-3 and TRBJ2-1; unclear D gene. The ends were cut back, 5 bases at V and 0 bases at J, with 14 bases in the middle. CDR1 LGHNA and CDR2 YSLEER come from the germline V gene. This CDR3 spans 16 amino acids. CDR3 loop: CASSFRGGGSYNEQFF. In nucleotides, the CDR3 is TGCGCCAGCAGCTTCCGTGGTGGCGGCTCCTACAATGAGCAGTTCTTC.

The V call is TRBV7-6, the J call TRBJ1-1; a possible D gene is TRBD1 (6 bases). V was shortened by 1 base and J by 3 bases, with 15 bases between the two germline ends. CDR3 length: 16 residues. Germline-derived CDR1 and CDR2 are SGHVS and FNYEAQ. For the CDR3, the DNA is TGTGCCAGCAGCTTAGGGTCGGCAGGGGCTGACACTGAAGCTTTCTTT. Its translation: CASSLGSAGADTEAFF.

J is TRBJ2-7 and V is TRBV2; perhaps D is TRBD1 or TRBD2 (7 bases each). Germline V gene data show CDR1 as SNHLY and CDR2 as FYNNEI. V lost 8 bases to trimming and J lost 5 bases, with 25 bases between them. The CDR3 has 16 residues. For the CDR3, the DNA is TGTGCCAGCTCCCCGGTGGGACAGCGGGAAATCAACGAGCAGTACTTC. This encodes CASSPVGQREINEQYF.